These T cell receptor beta chains were read from a single sample in a study of a mutant IDH1 vaccine in newly diagnosed glioma. No antigens are known for them. Clones were sequenced by immunoSEQ multiplex PCR, and TCRdb holds only the in-frame ones, with some missing. This sample has about 54,000 clones, with about 85% found just once. The starting material was PBMCs, obtained from a glioma patient whose treatment included an IDH1 peptide vaccine. Receptor source: a woman between 18 and 30 years old with glioma. The conserved cysteine and the conserved F or W are not part of the CDR3 here.

TRBJ2-1,TRBV4-3,12,ASSQIRAGGEQF
TRBJ2-6,TRBV19,12,ASSPIGGANVLT
TRBJ1-1,TRBV30,11,AWARGQGTEAF
TRBJ1-2,TRBV13,13,ASSSTGDPNYGYT
TRBJ1-2,TRBV9,13,ASSVAAQGDYGYT
TRBJ2-1,TRBV2,13,ASSYRDWIYNEQF
TRBJ1-1,TRBV5-1,12,ASSLDQAGTEAF
TRBJ1-5,TRBV7-9,12,ASSPLGGPTPQH
TRBJ2-2,TRBV5-4,15,ASSLVLGGPNTGELF
TRBJ1-2,TRBV7-8,13,ASSLYRTTVYGYT
TRBJ2-5,TRBV5-1,13,ASSPFLEYQETQY
TRBJ1-1,TRBV6-1,12,ASRSTGGLPEAF
TRBJ2-7,TRBV19,12,ASSGRTESYEQY
TRBJ2-7,TRBV11-2,12,ASSLEGGAYEQY
TRBJ2-7,TRBV9,13,ASSVSPGGPYEQY
TRBJ1-2,TRBV7-3,16,ASSLRWVSEGSYYGYT
TRBJ2-7,TRBV19,12,ASSILLSSYEQY
TRBJ2-3,TRBV5-4,13,ASSLGGGQTDTQY
TRBJ1-3,TRBV5-1,13,ASSSDRGLGNTIY
TRBJ2-7,TRBV5-3,15,ARSLRGIAGLTYEQY
TRBJ1-1,TRBV5-1,10,VSRDMNTEAF
TRBJ1-2,TRBV6-1,13,ASSEGGGPQGGYT
TRBJ1-1,TRBV5-5,9,ASSVGTEAF
TRBJ2-5,TRBV27,15,ASSSPWGGSPQETQY
TRBJ1-5,TRBV5-5,11,ASSFVGDQPQH
TRBJ2-2,TRBV5-1,12,ASRESGSSGELF
TRBJ2-3,TRBV28,15,ASSSYQGTWDTDTQY
TRBJ2-5,TRBV7-9,13,ASRPGTGRAVTQY
TRBJ2-7,TRBV9,11,ASSVSGGSEQY